This T cell receptor (beta chain) was captured by sequencing in a study of T cell changes during pregnancy in multiple sclerosis. The CDR3 sequence is 14 residues long. After removal of 6 bases from V and 4 bases from J, the junction contained 5 bases not matched to a gene. Germline loops: CDR1 MNHNY, CDR2 SVGAGI (reference sequence). Sequencing used immunoSEQ multiplex PCR; TCRdb keeps in-frame clones, though not all of them. The sample yields roughly 22,000 clones, 90% to 95% seen once. This clonotype originated in a female donor in good health, enrolled as a control in a pregnancy study. This chain links TRBV6-6 with TRBJ1-3, with TRBD1 matching over 8 bases. The specimen was CD4+ T cells from peripheral blood mononuclear cells, collected after pregnancy. This chain's CDR3 is CASRLGDRGNTIYF. In DNA, the CDR3 is TGTGCCAGCAGACTGGGGGACAGGGGAAACACCATATATTTT.